These 25 T cell receptor beta chains were sequenced from one sample in a study of shared clonotypes between healthy human individuals. Terminally differentiated effector memory CD45RA+ cells were excluded by CCR7 positive selection of CD45RO-negative cells. Libraries were prepared by immunoSEQ multiplex PCR; TCRdb keeps only in-frame clonotypes and omits some of them. The data show roughly 2.1 million clones, under 95% seen once. Sequenced sample: naive CD8+ T cells from PBMCs. These receptors were obtained from a man aged 18 to 29 in good health. Some clones in this sample may be carry-over from other donors' samples.

CDR3 in amino acids: CASSQDGTASTDTQYF. The CDR3 nucleotides read TGCGCCAGCAGCCAAGACGGGACAGCTAGCACAGATACGCAGTATTTT. This chain connects TRBV4-3 to TRBJ2-3; 7 bases agree with TRBD1. The CDR3 consists of 16 residues. Trimming cost V 0 bases and J 0 bases; bases outside gene matches: 3. Germline-derived CDR1 and CDR2 are LGHNA and YSLEER.

This clone was seen a single time. The V and J genes are TRBV13 and TRBJ1-1; weak D call: TRBD1 (6 bases). Trimming took 4 bases from V and 4 from J, leaving 16 bases between them. Germline CDR1 and CDR2: PRHDT and FYEKMQ (reference sequence). The CDR3 runs to 15 residues. DNA for the CDR3: TGTGCCAGCAGCTCGGGACGGCGAGGGGGCACTGAAGCTTTCTTT. It encodes CASSSGRRGGTEAFF.

V usage is TRBV19 and J usage is TRBJ1-2, with D perhaps matching TRBD1 (5 bases). Trimming removed 9 bases from V and 3 bases from J, with 20 bases in between. The CDR3 spans 15 residues. Germline V gene lookup returns CDR1 LNHDA and CDR2 SQIVND (reference sequence). CDR3 sequence (DNA): TGTGCCAGCCTTTACCGGGGCGGGTTTGACTATGGCTACACCTTC. This gives the protein CASLYRGGFDYGYTF.

The rearrangement uses TRBV7-9 and TRBJ2-7; 8 nucleotides agree with TRBD2. CDR1 and CDR2 from the germline V gene are SEHNR and FQNEAQ (reference sequence). V trimming: 5 bases; J trimming: 2 bases; junction bases outside the gene matches: 5. CDR3 size: 14 residues. The chain's CDR3 is CASSKGSGAYEQYF. CDR3 in DNA: TGTGCCAGCAGCAAAGGTAGCGGGGCCTACGAGCAGTACTTC.

This chain links TRBV27 with TRBJ2-5, with D hard to call. Trimming removed 0 bases from V and 7 bases from J, with 12 bases in between. The CDR3 is 14 amino acids. Germline V CDR1 and CDR2: MNHEY, SMNVEV (reference sequence). DNA for the CDR3: TGTGCCAGCAGTTTATCGTGGCCACCCGGGACCCAGTACTTC. Its protein is CASSLSWPPGTQYF.

This clone was seen once. One junction end does not reproduce the germline sequence, and a read error may be involved. The chain is built from TRBV27 and TRBJ2-7; D is unclear. The CDR3 sequence is 14 residues long. Germline CDR1 reads MNHEY; CDR2 reads SMNVEV (reference sequence). The CDR3 loop reads CTSSLSPGSYEQYF. The CDR3 nucleotides are TGTACCAGCAGTTTATCACCGGGTTCCTACGAGCAGTACTTC.

The chain links TRBV4-1 to TRBJ2-7; no reliable D call. This CDR3 comprises 14 residues. V was trimmed by 3 bases and J by 5 bases, leaving 14 bases between them. Germline V lookup: CDR1 MGHRA, CDR2 YSYEKL. Here the CDR3 DNA reads TGCGCCAGCAGCCATCCGCTTGCGAACGACGAGCAGTACTTC. The encoded protein is CASSHPLANDEQYF.

V is TRBV11-2 and J is TRBJ2-1, with 12 bases matching TRBD2. The CDR3 spans 16 residues. Trimming took 2 bases from V and 7 from J; bases not matched to a gene: 6. Germline CDR1 SGHAT, CDR2 FQNNGV. CDR3 protein: CASSLLAGGVKNEQFF. As DNA, the CDR3 is TGTGCCAGCAGCTTACTAGCGGGAGGGGTTAAGAATGAGCAGTTCTTC.

V and J are TRBV10-3 and TRBJ2-7; 7 bases line up with TRBD1. CDR1 and CDR2 from the germline V gene are ENHRY and SYGVKD. Trimming took 10 bases from V and 5 from J; bases not matched to a gene: 14. CDR3 length: 14 amino acids. CDR3 amino acids: CATRGIANGDEQYF. CDR3 bases: TGTGCCACCAGGGGGATAGCGAACGGGGACGAGCAGTACTTC.

V and J are TRBV5-1 and TRBJ2-6, with D perhaps TRBD1 or TRBD2 (5 bases each). Germline V gives CDR1 SGHRS, CDR2 YFSETQ. This CDR3 comprises 16 residues. V lost 7 bases to trimming and J lost 5 bases, with 19 bases between them. CDR3 nucleotide sequence: TGCGCCAGCGGGGATGAAGGGACGCCACGGGCCAACGTCCTGACTTTC. The encoded protein is CASGDEGTPRANVLTF.

The J gene is TRBJ2-1, the V gene TRBV13; either TRBD1 or TRBD2 may supply D (6 bases each). Trimming pared 3 bases from V and 10 bases from J, leaving 22 bases between. This CDR3 is 16 amino acids long. Germline V gene data show CDR1 as PRHDT and CDR2 as FYEKMQ (reference sequence). This CDR3 reads CASSFDGGPSGVEQFF. CDR3 bases: TGTGCCAGCAGCTTTGACGGGGGCCCCTCCGGGGTGGAGCAGTTCTTC.

This clone came up once. The rearrangement uses TRBV7-8 and TRBJ1-3, with TRBD1 matching 12 bases. Germline-derived CDR1 and CDR2 are SGHVS and FQNEAQ. The CDR3 spans 17 residues. V dropped 5 bases and J dropped 4; count of bases not matched to a gene: 9. CDR3 DNA: TGTGCCAGCAGCCCCCGGGACAGGGGGCGCCAGGGAAACACCATATATTTT. Translating it yields CASSPRDRGRQGNTIYF.

V usage is TRBV28 and J usage is TRBJ2-7, with 11 bases aligning to TRBD2. This CDR3 has 14 amino acids. The V gene end was trimmed by 7 bases and the J gene end by 3 bases; junction bases not matched to a gene: 5. Germline CDR1 reads MDHEN; CDR2 reads SYDVKM. The CDR3 nucleotides are TGTGCCAGCAAATCCGGGACTAGCGGCTACGAGCAGTACTTC. Translated, it gives CASKSGTSGYEQYF.

The chain has TRBV9 and TRBJ1-2, with a possible D match to TRBD1 (6 bases). This CDR3 is built from 15 residues. The ends were cut back, 0 bases at V and 4 bases at J, with 13 bases in the middle. CDR1 SGDLS and CDR2 YYNGEE come from the germline V gene. The CDR3 DNA follows: TGTGCCAGCAGCGTAGGGGCAGGGGCTTCCTATGGCTACACCTTC. This gives the protein CASSVGAGASYGYTF.

The chain recombines TRBV4-1 with TRBJ1-5; no definite D call. The CDR3 is 15 amino acids. Trimming took 1 base from V and 5 from J, leaving 12 bases between them. Germline CDR1 MGHRA, CDR2 YSYEKL. CDR3 bases: TGCGCCAGCAGCCAAGCCCCCTGGGCCGATCAGCCCCAGCATTTT. This translates into CASSQAPWADQPQHF.

This chain links TRBV10-1 with TRBJ2-7; D perhaps matches TRBD2 (7 bases). CDR1 WNHNN and CDR2 SYGVQD come from the germline V gene (reference sequence). The CDR3 runs 20 residues. Between the trimmed V and J ends, which lost 0 bases and 5 bases, there was a span of 29 bases. Written as DNA, the CDR3 is TGCGCCAGCAGTGAGTCCCACGCTGCCCCTAGGGGGGGGCGCCCCCACGAGCAGTACTTC. The encoded protein is CASSESHAAPRGGRPHEQYF.

V gene TRBV4-3 combines with J gene TRBJ2-3, with 8 positions matching TRBD2. The V segment lost 7 bases and the J segment 0 bases; nucleotides outside the gene matches: 6. This CDR3 has 15 amino acids. CDR1 and CDR2 from the germline V gene are LGHNA and YSLEER. Here the CDR3 DNA reads TGCGCCAGCAAATGGTCTAGCGGGAGCACAGATACGCAGTATTTT. This sequence encodes CASKWSSGSTDTQYF.

The rearrangement uses TRBV10-2 and TRBJ2-1; D remains ambiguous. Germline lookup yields CDR1 WSHSY and CDR2 SAAADI. This CDR3 contains 13 residues. With 5 bases removed from V and 7 bases from J, the gap between germline ends came to 12 bases. The CDR3 is CASSTSARNEQFF. CDR3 in DNA: TGCGCCAGCAGTACCTCGGCTAGGAATGAGCAGTTCTTC.

The genes are TRBV10-3 and TRBJ2-7, with 10 bases matching TRBD1. The CDR3 has 15 residues. Germline V lookup: CDR1 ENHRY, CDR2 SYGVKD. With 5 bases clipped from V and 6 bases from J, the junction kept 10 bases outside the gene matches. CDR3: CAISTRQGASVEQYF. CDR3 nucleotide sequence: TGTGCCATCAGTACACGACAGGGGGCATCGGTCGAGCAGTACTTC.

The chain has TRBV27 and TRBJ2-5, with no clear D. The CDR3 runs 14 residues. The V gene lost 4 bases and the J gene lost 2 bases, with 11 bases spanning the gap. CDR1 is MNHEY, CDR2 SMNVEV, per germline (reference sequence). CDR3 loop: CASSSVGTQETQYF. The CDR3 DNA reads as TGTGCCAGCAGTTCTGTTGGTACGCAAGAGACCCAGTACTTC.

The V gene is TRBV7-9, the J gene TRBJ2-2; TRBD1 matches 10 bases. CDR1 is SEHNR, CDR2 FQNEAQ, per germline (reference sequence). J lost 4 bases, V lost 2 bases, and 4 bases had no gene match. The CDR3 loop spans 16 amino acids. The CDR3 coding sequence is TGTGCCAGCAGCTTACTGGACAGGGGGGCCACCGGGGAGCTGTTTTTT. Protein sequence: CASSLLDRGATGELFF.

V is TRBV7-9 and J is TRBJ2-7; D is unresolved. Per germline, CDR1 SEHNR and CDR2 FQNEAQ (reference sequence). This CDR3 spans 15 amino acids. Trimming took off 5 bases at V and 5 bases at J, with 19 bases between the two ends. The CDR3 DNA follows: TGTGCCAGCAGCGTGCCTTGGACGGATAAAGACGAGCAGTACTTC. This codes for CASSVPWTDKDEQYF.

This clone appeared once. V and J are TRBV28 and TRBJ2-3; D not resolved. Germline-derived CDR1 and CDR2 are MDHEN and SYDVKM. The CDR3 contains 16 residues. Deletions cut 3 bases from V and 0 bases from J, with 13 bases between. The CDR3 nucleotides read TGTGCCAGCAGTTTTCTGTCACTGAGTAGCACAGATACGCAGTATTTT. Translation: CASSFLSLSSTDTQYF.

This clone was seen just once. The chain has TRBV27 and TRBJ2-3; TRBD2 is a possible D gene (7 bases). This CDR3 is 15 amino acids long. Trimming stripped 7 bases from V and 1 base from J, with 15 bases between. From germline, CDR1 is MNHEY and CDR2 SMNVEV (reference sequence). This CDR3 reads CASTVGGLGTDTQYF. CDR3 DNA: TGTGCCAGCACCGTCGGGGGGCTCGGCACAGATACGCAGTATTTT.

The chain is built from TRBV9 and TRBJ1-5; TRBD1 is a possible D gene (6 bases). Per germline, CDR1 SGDLS and CDR2 YYNGEE. The CDR3 has 15 residues. V was cut by 3 bases and J by 4 bases, with 14 bases left in between. The CDR3 sequence is CASSALQGPNQPQHF. As DNA, the CDR3 is TGTGCCAGCAGCGCGTTACAGGGCCCAAATCAGCCCCAGCATTTT.